What follows is one T cell receptor (beta chain) and its context. The sample comes from a study of T cells in Graves' hyperthyroidism and ophthalmopathy. Regions amplified from RNA transcripts were the TCR beta CDR3 regions. HTBI primers drove first-round RT-PCR of the TCR CDR3. Each CDR3 protein is one row after TCRdb ran MiXCR on the multiplex PCR reads. Of 370,000 or so distinct CDR3 sequences listed, 15% to 17% are singletons. This CDR3 has 12 residues. Unmatched junction bases numbered 7, after V lost 3 bases and J lost 14 bases. From germline, CDR1 is SGDLS and CDR2 YYNGEE. This clonotype was sampled from a young woman with Graves' hyperthyroidism that later progressed to Graves' ophthalmopathy. Source material: blood. The chain couples TRBV9 to TRBJ2-2; 7 bases agree with TRBD2. In DNA form, the CDR3 reads TGTGCCAGCAGCGACCAGGGAGGGGTCCTGTTTTTT. This encodes CASSDQGGVLFF.